The clone carrying this T cell receptor beta chain was found many times. Its antigen is not known. The entry originates in a study of response to subunit inactivated influenza vaccine. Findings and caveats of the study: Each seasonal influenza vaccination recruits few new T cells, the authors suggested.

MiXCR, applied by TCRdb to the RT-PCR reads, yields one record per CDR3 protein. This table holds hundreds of thousands of distinct CDR3 sequences, around 13% found once. The TCR was taken from a man aged 45-65 years who received an inactivated influenza vaccine. The sequenced sample was PBMCs from blood, obtained around two weeks before vaccination.

CDR3 in amino acids: CASSLVGGANNEQFF. The CDR3, as DNA: TGTGCCAGCAGCTTAGTCGGGGGGGCCAACAATGAGCAGTTCTTC. The rearrangement uses TRBV7-2 and TRBJ2-1, with 8 bases identical to TRBD2. Unmatched junction bases numbered 4, after V lost 1 base and J lost 5 bases. This CDR3 is 15 amino acids long. Germline CDR1 SGHTA, CDR2 FQGNSA.